This TCR beta chain was documented in a study of early T cells in non-severe SARS-CoV-2 infection. This clonotype was detected many times. Using its own MiXCR run on the 5' RACE reads, TCRdb lists one record per CDR3 protein. The table records about 31,000 distinct CDR3 sequences, 5.4% of them present only once. This clonotype was obtained from an adult who was a healthcare worker with PCR-confirmed SARS-CoV-2 infection or an uninfected control (not recorded which). Input material: whole blood.

The CDR3 coding sequence is TGTGCCAGCAGGTCCCCCGGGACAGGGGTAAAGAACTATGGCTACACCTTC. Protein sequence: CASRSPGTGVKNYGYTF. The rearrangement joins TRBV28 to TRBJ1-2; 10 positions match TRBD1. CDR1 and CDR2 from the germline V gene are MDHEN and SYDVKM. This CDR3 contains 17 residues. The junction had 12 bases not matched to a gene; V was cut back by 6 bases and J by 2 bases.